The rows below give T cell receptor beta chains drawn from one sample of a study of CD8 T cells in ankylosing spondylitis. TCRdb analysed the 5' RACE reads with MiXCR anew, one entry per CDR3 protein. The profile shows nearly 350,000 distinct CDR3 sequences, over 12% of them singletons. The sequenced material came from blood, either unsorted or a sorted T cell fraction (not recorded which). These receptors all come from a male donor with ankylosing spondylitis or in good health (not recorded which). Both conserved end residues are part of each CDR3. Fields, in order: V gene, J gene, clone size, D gene, CDR3 protein, CDR3 DNA. The D gene is left open where the match is weak. A row's size may be missing; if present it is once, few, many or a size class.

TRBV14	TRBJ2-1	few	-	CASSQTRSVFF	TGTGCCAGCAGCCAAACTAGGAGCGTGTTCTTC
TRBV9	TRBJ2-5	-	TRBD2	CASSVGFSGLAGQETQYF	TGTGCCAGCAGCGTAGGGTTTTCGGGACTAGCGGGTCAAGAGACCCAGTACTTC
TRBV10-3	TRBJ2-3	-	TRBD2	CAITSGSHGDTQYF	TGTGCCATCACAAGCGGGAGTCATGGAGATACGCAGTATTTT
TRBV5-1	TRBJ2-1	-	-	CASSFTSQGLEQFF	TGCGCCAGCAGCTTTACCTCACAGGGTTTAGAGCAGTTCTTC
TRBV11-2	TRBJ2-7	few	TRBD2	CASSLESGRVSSGQYF	TGTGCCAGCAGCTTAGAAAGCGGGAGAGTCTCGTCTGGGCAGTACTTC
TRBV28	TRBJ2-3	-	-	CASSQPSRTDTQYF	TGTGCCAGCAGCCAACCCTCCCGCACAGATACGCAGTATTTT
TRBV12-3/TRBV12-4	TRBJ1-5	few	-	CASSEGGATYSNQPQHF	TGTGCCAGCAGTGAAGGGGGGGCCACCTATAGCAATCAGCCCCAGCATTTT
TRBV11-2	TRBJ2-1	few	-	CASSLEGTSSYNEQFF	TGTGCCAGCAGCTTAGAGGGAACTAGCTCCTACAATGAGCAGTTCTTC
TRBV20-1	TRBJ2-3	-	-	CSAREAGTPTDTQYF	TGCAGTGCTAGAGAGGCGGGGACCCCCACAGATACGCAGTATTTT
TRBV10-2	TRBJ2-4	-	TRBD2	CASRASGKNIQYF	TGCGCCAGCCGGGCTAGCGGCAAAAACATTCAGTACTTC
TRBV12-3/TRBV12-4	TRBJ2-4	few	-	CASSLTDKNIQYF	TGTGCCAGCAGTTTGACGGACAAAAACATTCAGTACTTC
TRBV6-1	TRBJ1-3	-	-	CASSPVASGNTIYF	TGTGCCAGCAGCCCAGTAGCCTCTGGAAACACCATATATTTT
TRBV12-3/TRBV12-4	TRBJ1-1	-	TRBD1	CASSPQTGRRNTEAFF	TGTGCCAGCAGTCCTCAGACAGGGAGGAGAAACACTGAAGCTTTCTTT
TRBV10-1	TRBJ2-5	-	-	CASSESVGLGETQYF	TGCGCCAGCAGTGAGTCAGTGGGCCTGGGAGAGACCCAGTACTTC